Below, 20 T cell receptor beta chains from the same sample are listed, as sequenced in a study of shared clonotypes between healthy human individuals. Clones were read by immunoSEQ multiplex PCR, and TCRdb kept only the in-frame ones, dropping some. The table records roughly 1,500,000 clones, 95% to 99% of them present only once. Sequences were obtained from naive CD4+ T cells sorted from blood. Subset noted: CD45RA+ positively selected. These receptor sequences come from a man aged 25-45 years in good health.

The chain recombines TRBV27 with TRBJ1-2, with D tentatively TRBD1 (5 bases). Trimming left V 6 bases short and J 3 bases short, with 23 bases between. The CDR3 runs to 17 residues. In germline, CDR1 is MNHEY, CDR2 SMNVEV (reference sequence). The CDR3 coding sequence is TGTGCCAGCAGCCTGAGGCGGGACCAGTCGTGGGACTATGGCTACACCTTC. Its protein product is CASSLRRDQSWDYGYTF.

The chain combines TRBV5-1 with TRBJ2-7; 8 nucleotides line up with TRBD1. The germline V gene has CDR1 SGHRS and CDR2 YFSETQ. This CDR3 has 15 amino acids. V shed 4 bases, J shed 7 bases, and the junction held 13 bases outside the gene matches. CDR3 DNA sequence: TGCGCCAGCAGCCAAGGACAGGGTATATCGCGGGAGCAGTACTTC. Translating gives CASSQGQGISREQYF.

The chain employs TRBV6-5 and TRBJ1-1; TRBD1 is a possible D gene (5 bases). The V and J ends lost 3 bases and 7 bases respectively, with 9 bases between them. Germline CDR1 reads MNHEY; CDR2 reads SVGAGI. The CDR3 is made up of 12 amino acids. The CDR3 here is CASSYWQGEAFF. DNA for the CDR3: TGTGCCAGCAGTTATTGGCAGGGTGAAGCTTTCTTT.

The chain uses TRBV19 and TRBJ2-3; 13 nucleotides line up with TRBD2. The CDR3 has 19 residues. The V segment lost 7 bases and the J segment 1 base; nucleotides outside the gene matches: 14. Germline CDR1 and CDR2: LNHDA and SQIVND (reference sequence). The CDR3 DNA reads TGTGCCAGTATTGCTGCCCCCGGGACTAGCGGGACTCGCACAGATACGCAGTATTTT. Encoded protein: CASIAAPGTSGTRTDTQYF.

The chain employs TRBV18 and TRBJ2-5, with D perhaps TRBD1 (5 bases). The V end was cut by 0 bases, the J end by 0 bases, with 8 bases between. The CDR3 totals 15 residues. Looked up from germline, CDR1 is KGHSH and CDR2 is LQKENI. The CDR3 coding sequence is TGTGCCAGCTCACCACCGTCCAGGGACCAAGAGACCCAGTACTTC. This encodes CASSPPSRDQETQYF.

The rearrangement links TRBV10-2 to TRBJ1-2; D is possibly TRBD1 (5 bases). CDR3 size: 15 residues. CDR1 and CDR2 from the germline V gene are WSHSY and SAAADI. V dropped 6 bases and J dropped 7 bases, with 21 bases sitting between them. CDR3 coding DNA: TGCGCCAGCAGCCCTACGGGCCCAGGGTTAGGTGGCTACACCTTC. This translates into CASSPTGPGLGGYTF.

This chain links TRBV6-5 with TRBJ1-5; 7 bases map to TRBD1. V trimming: 4 bases; J trimming: 7 bases; junction bases outside the gene matches: 13. This CDR3 is 16 amino acids long. Per the germline V gene, CDR1 is MNHEY and CDR2 is SVGAGI. The chain's CDR3 is CASSSLKGGAGQPQHF. The CDR3 DNA reads TGTGCCAGCAGTTCTTTGAAAGGGGGCGCGGGGCAGCCCCAGCATTTT.

V gene TRBV28 combines with J gene TRBJ2-5; a possible D gene is TRBD1 (5 bases). This CDR3 has 15 residues. Looked up from germline, CDR1 is MDHEN and CDR2 is SYDVKM. V lost 2 bases and J 1 base, leaving 11 bases between the germline ends. In DNA form, the CDR3 reads TGTGCCAGCAGTTTACGAGGACAAGGCCAAGAGACCCAGTACTTC. Its translation is CASSLRGQGQETQYF.

This sequence joins TRBV5-1 and TRBJ2-3, with 7 nucleotides matching TRBD2. Trimming took 0 bases from V and 0 from J; bases not matched to a gene: 13. This CDR3 region has 19 residues. CDR1 and CDR2 from the germline V gene are SGHRS and YFSETQ. CDR3 sequence (DNA): TGCGCCAGCAGCTTGGCTAGCGGAGGGCCGTCTGCTAGCACAGATACGCAGTATTTT. It is translated as CASSLASGGPSASTDTQYF. The full variable domain, with the rest looked up from reference TRBV5-1 and TRBJ2-3, is KAGVTQTPRYLIKTRGQQVTLSCSPISGHRSVSWYQQTPGQGLQFLFEYFSETQRNKGNFPGRFSGRQFSNSRSEMNVSTLELGDSALYLCASSLASGGPSASTDTQYFGPGTRLTVL.

Remarks on this clone: The same CDR3 also results from other DNA sequences found in this sample. The chain has TRBV15 and TRBJ2-3; D call uncertain. Trimming took 1 base from V and 4 from J, leaving 3 bases between them. The CDR3 covers 12 residues. CDR1 LNHNV and CDR2 YYDKDF come from the germline V gene (reference sequence). The CDR3 loop is CATSRAADTQYF. The CDR3 DNA reads as TGTGCCACCAGCAGAGCAGCAGATACGCAGTATTTT.

This clone was found once. The CDR3 DNA reads TGCGCCAGCAGCTCCCTAGCGGGGCACACAGATACGCAGTATTTT. Protein product: CASSSLAGHTDTQYF. V and J are TRBV5-1 and TRBJ2-3; the match to TRBD2 covers 9 bases. CDR3 length equals 15 residues. Germline CDR1 SGHRS, CDR2 YFSETQ. With 3 bases clipped from V and 2 bases from J, the junction kept 4 bases outside the gene matches.

CDR3 DNA sequence: TGTGCCAGCAGCGTAACTGGCGTTTTCGACAGGTCCTACAATGAGCAGTTCTTC. Translation: CASSVTGVFDRSYNEQFF. V usage is TRBV9 and J usage is TRBJ2-1; a weak D match, TRBD1 (6 bases). The CDR3 has 18 amino acids. V dropped 1 base and J dropped 1 base, with 18 bases sitting between them. Germline V gene sequence: CDR1 SGDLS, CDR2 YYNGEE.

The chain recombines TRBV7-8 with TRBJ2-7; 10 bases match TRBD1. J was trimmed by 7 bases and V by 5 bases; bases with no gene match: 11. Germline values: CDR1 SGHVS, CDR2 FQNEAQ. The CDR3 has 15 residues. CDR3 residues: CASSLSRQGADEQYF. The CDR3 coding sequence is TGTGCCAGCAGCCTCTCCAGACAGGGGGCAGATGAGCAGTACTTC.

V is TRBV5-4 and J is TRBJ2-2; no firm D call. V lost 5 bases and J lost 2, with 13 bases in between. The CDR3 is 15 residues long. Germline-derived CDR1 and CDR2 are SGHNT and YYREEE (reference sequence). In DNA, the CDR3 is TGTGCCAGCAGTATCACGGCCACCAACACCGGGGAGCTGTTTTTT. The encoded protein is CASSITATNTGELFF.

This clone appeared a single time. The chain couples TRBV2 to TRBJ2-1, with a possible D match to TRBD1 (5 bases). V gave up 4 bases and J gave up 0 bases, with 16 bases separating them. This CDR3 is built from 17 residues. Germline CDR1 reads SNHLY; CDR2 reads FYNNEI. In DNA, the CDR3 is TGTGCCAGCAGTGGCCCGACAGAACACAGCTCCTACAATGAGCAGTTCTTC. It is translated as CASSGPTEHSSYNEQFF.

The V and J genes are TRBV11-1 and TRBJ1-1; D is perhaps TRBD1 (5 bases). CDR1 SGHAT and CDR2 FQDESV come from the germline V gene (reference sequence). Trimming took 5 bases from V and 4 from J, leaving 14 bases between them. The CDR3 has 14 residues. CDR3 region: CASSPTRGPTEAFF. DNA for the CDR3: TGTGCCAGCAGCCCGACGAGGGGACCCACTGAAGCTTTCTTT.

The chain recombines TRBV6-1 with TRBJ1-4; D remains ambiguous. The V gene lost 4 bases and the J gene lost 0 bases, with 9 bases spanning the gap. Germline V gene data show CDR1 as MNHNS and CDR2 as SASEGT. This CDR3 is 15 amino acids long. In DNA, the CDR3 is TGTGCCAGCAGTGCGACCCTTGCAACTAATGAAAAACTGTTTTTT. Encoded protein: CASSATLATNEKLFF.

This rearrangement joins TRBV10-2 to TRBJ2-3; no reliable D call. V was cut by 10 bases and J by 6 bases, with 17 bases left in between. The CDR3 totals 13 residues. Germline assignment: CDR1 WSHSY and CDR2 SAAADI. The CDR3 bases are TGCGCCACCCAAAGGACCTCCCGGGATACGCAGTATTTT. Translated: CATQRTSRDTQYF.

This CDR3 reads CASSLVGGYEQYF. The CDR3 DNA is TGTGCCAGCAGCTTAGTAGGGGGCTACGAGCAGTACTTC. This chain joins TRBV13 and TRBJ2-7; a weak D match, TRBD1 (6 bases). Per germline, CDR1 PRHDT and CDR2 FYEKMQ (reference sequence). This CDR3 comprises 13 residues. With 1 base removed from V and 3 bases from J, the gap between germline ends came to 7 bases.

The gene calls are TRBV5-1 and TRBJ2-7; D could derive from TRBD1 or TRBD2 (5 bases each). The CDR3 covers 14 residues. Trimming took 0 bases from V and 6 from J, leaving 13 bases between them. The germline CDR1 and CDR2 sequences are SGHRS and YFSETQ. CDR3 nucleotide sequence: TGCGCCAGCAGCTTGGCCACAGGCCGGGGCGAGCAGTACTTC. Translated, it gives CASSLATGRGEQYF.